The rows below give T cell receptor beta chains drawn from one sample of a study of shared clonotypes between healthy human individuals. The method was immunoSEQ multiplex PCR; TCRdb's version includes in-frame clones alone and lacks a portion of them. The sample holds roughly 680,000 clones, approximately 72% seen once. Sequenced: memory CD4+ T cells sorted from blood. The origin of the receptors is a woman in her 30s in good health. Each CDR3 is given with its conserved first and last residue. The order of the fields is V gene, D gene, clone size, J gene, CDR3 protein, CDR3 DNA. A D gene is named only where the DNA matches it firmly. Not every row has a clone size; where given, it reads once, few, many or a size class.

v_gene: TRBV5-8
d_gene: -
abundance: few
j_gene: TRBJ2-5
CDR3aa: CASSLSPGHIQETQYF
CDR3nt: TGTGCCAGCAGCCTCTCTCCGGGACACATCCAAGAGACCCAGTACTTC

v_gene: TRBV25-1
d_gene: TRBD1
abundance: -
j_gene: TRBJ1-4
CDR3aa: CASSDPDRGDEKLFF
CDR3nt: TGTGCCAGCAGTGACCCTGACAGGGGAGACGAAAAACTGTTTTTT

v_gene: TRBV5-3
d_gene: TRBD1
abundance: -
j_gene: TRBJ2-7
CDR3aa: CARSLRYSDRVVEQYF
CDR3nt: TGTGCCAGAAGCTTGAGATACTCGGACAGGGTGGTCGAGCAGTACTTC

v_gene: TRBV6-5
d_gene: -
abundance: -
j_gene: TRBJ1-1
CDR3aa: CASSYSGRGVTEAFF
CDR3nt: TGTGCCAGCAGTTACTCTGGCAGGGGCGTCACTGAAGCTTTCTTT

v_gene: TRBV28
d_gene: -
abundance: -
j_gene: TRBJ2-3
CDR3aa: CASSLIAIGTDTQYF
CDR3nt: TGTGCCAGCAGTTTGATTGCAATCGGGACAGATACGCAGTATTTT

v_gene: TRBV5-1
d_gene: TRBD2
abundance: -
j_gene: TRBJ2-1
CDR3aa: CASSSLAGAINEQFF
CDR3nt: TGCGCCAGCAGCTCCCTAGCGGGAGCGATCAATGAGCAGTTCTTC

v_gene: TRBV29-1
d_gene: -
abundance: -
j_gene: TRBJ2-5
CDR3aa: CSVDIMETQYF
CDR3nt: TGCAGCGTTGACATCATGGAGACCCAGTACTTC

v_gene: TRBV2
d_gene: -
abundance: few
j_gene: TRBJ1-3
CDR3aa: CASTQGSGNTIYF
CDR3nt: TGTGCCAGCACCCAGGGATCTGGAAACACCATATATTTT

v_gene: TRBV4-3
d_gene: -
abundance: -
j_gene: TRBJ2-2
CDR3aa: CASSQVNLVATGELFF
CDR3nt: TGCGCCAGCAGCCAAGTTAATCTTGTAGCTACCGGGGAGCTGTTTTTT

v_gene: TRBV2
d_gene: -
abundance: -
j_gene: TRBJ1-3
CDR3aa: CASSANYRVKGNTIYF
CDR3nt: TGTGCCAGCAGTGCAAATTACAGGGTAAAAGGAAACACCATATATTTT

v_gene: TRBV28
d_gene: -
abundance: once
j_gene: TRBJ2-6
CDR3aa: CASGISGANVLTF
CDR3nt: TGTGCCAGCGGGATCTCTGGGGCCAACGTCCTGACTTTC

v_gene: TRBV2
d_gene: TRBD2
abundance: few
j_gene: TRBJ2-2
CDR3aa: CASRELAGSYTGELFF
CDR3nt: TGTGCCAGCAGAGAACTAGCGGGAAGTTACACCGGGGAGCTGTTTTTT

v_gene: TRBV10-3
d_gene: TRBD1
abundance: -
j_gene: TRBJ1-1
CDR3aa: CAIRGTGTEAFF
CDR3nt: TGTGCCATCAGGGGGACAGGCACTGAAGCTTTCTTT

v_gene: TRBV6-1
d_gene: -
abundance: once
j_gene: TRBJ2-4
CDR3aa: CASSGDGRKNIQYF
CDR3nt: TGTGCCAGCAGTGGGGACGGTAGAAAAAACATTCAGTACTTC

v_gene: TRBV6-6
d_gene: -
abundance: -
j_gene: TRBJ2-3
CDR3aa: CASSPGGSTDTQYF
CDR3nt: TGTGCCAGCTCTCCTGGAGGGAGCACAGATACGCAGTATTTT

v_gene: TRBV19
d_gene: TRBD2
abundance: few
j_gene: TRBJ2-7
CDR3aa: CASSIWTSGLYEQYF
CDR3nt: TGTGCCAGTAGTATTTGGACTAGCGGTCTCTACGAGCAGTACTTC

v_gene: TRBV11-1
d_gene: -
abundance: -
j_gene: TRBJ2-7
CDR3aa: CASSLAAGISYEQYF
CDR3nt: TGTGCCAGCAGCTTAGCAGCAGGTATCTCCTACGAGCAGTACTTC

v_gene: TRBV4-1
d_gene: TRBD1
abundance: few
j_gene: TRBJ2-7
CDR3aa: CASSPRGTGSSYEQYF
CDR3nt: TGCGCCAGCAGCCCAAGGGGGACAGGGAGCTCCTACGAGCAGTACTTC

v_gene: TRBV4-1
d_gene: TRBD2
abundance: -
j_gene: TRBJ2-1
CDR3aa: CASSQARGLAGTYNEQFF
CDR3nt: TGCGCCAGCAGCCAGGCCCGGGGACTAGCGGGAACCTACAATGAGCAGTTCTTC

v_gene: TRBV29-1
d_gene: -
abundance: -
j_gene: TRBJ2-5
CDR3aa: CSADRGGIQETQYF
CDR3nt: TGCAGCGCAGATAGGGGCGGGATCCAAGAGACCCAGTACTTC

v_gene: TRBV2
d_gene: TRBD1
abundance: -
j_gene: TRBJ2-1
CDR3aa: CASTSSGQGYNEQFF
CDR3nt: TGTGCCAGCACGTCGTCGGGACAGGGGTACAATGAGCAGTTCTTC

v_gene: TRBV9
d_gene: -
abundance: -
j_gene: TRBJ2-1
CDR3aa: CASSVAGEVYNEQFF
CDR3nt: TGTGCCAGCAGCGTAGCGGGAGAAGTCTACAATGAGCAGTTCTTC

v_gene: TRBV6-1
d_gene: -
abundance: -
j_gene: TRBJ1-3
CDR3aa: CASSELATRGGGSGNTIYF
CDR3nt: TGTGCCAGCAGTGAACTCGCTACGAGGGGTGGGGGATCTGGAAACACCATATATTTT